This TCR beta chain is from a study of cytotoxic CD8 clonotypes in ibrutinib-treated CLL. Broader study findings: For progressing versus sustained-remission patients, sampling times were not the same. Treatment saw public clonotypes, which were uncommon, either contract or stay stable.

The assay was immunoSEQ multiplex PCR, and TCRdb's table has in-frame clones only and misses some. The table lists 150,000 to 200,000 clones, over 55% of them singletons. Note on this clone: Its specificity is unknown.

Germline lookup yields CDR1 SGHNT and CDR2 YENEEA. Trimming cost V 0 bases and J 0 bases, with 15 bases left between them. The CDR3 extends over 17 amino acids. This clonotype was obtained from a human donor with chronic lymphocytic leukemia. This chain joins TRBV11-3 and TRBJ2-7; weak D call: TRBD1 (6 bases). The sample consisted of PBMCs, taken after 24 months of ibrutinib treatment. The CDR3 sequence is CASSLEQRDTYSYEQYF. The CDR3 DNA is TGTGCCAGCAGCTTAGAACAACGGGACACTTACTCCTACGAGCAGTACTTC.